The rows below give T cell receptor beta chains drawn from one sample of a study of T cell responses to AZD1222 COVID-19 vaccine. Assay: immunoSEQ multiplex PCR; the TCRdb copy retains only in-frame clones and omits some. The table records some 170,000 clones, roughly 90% of them present only once. Sequencing was performed on peripheral blood, taken 28 days after the second AZD1222 dose. All receptors come from an adult who received the AZD1222 COVID-19 vaccine. Both conserved end residues are part of each CDR3. D genes are given only for firm matches. The size entry is marked missing in some rows and otherwise reads once, few, many or a size class.

d_gene	abundance	j_gene	v_gene	CDR3aa	CDR3nt
NA	NA	TRBJ2-7	TRBV7-9	CASRAASSYEQYF	TGTGCCAGCAGAGCCGCAAGCTCCTACGAGCAGTACTTC
NA	NA	TRBJ1-3	TRBV5-5	CASSLESFSGNTIYF	TGTGCCAGCAGCTTGGAGTCCTTCTCTGGAAACACCATATATTTT
TRBD1	NA	TRBJ1-1	TRBV6-5	CASSYAQGAGTEAFF	TGTGCCAGCAGTTACGCCCAGGGGGCGGGCACTGAAGCTTTCTTT
TRBD1	NA	TRBJ2-7	TRBV5-4	CASSLGTGGGYEQYF	TGTGCCAGCAGCTTAGGGACAGGGGGTGGATACGAGCAGTACTTC
NA	once	TRBJ2-1	TRBV5-5	CASSLGSYNEQFF	TGTGCCAGCAGCTTGGGAAGCTACAATGAGCAGTTCTTC
NA	NA	TRBJ1-2	TRBV19	CASRDLGPRNYGYTF	TGTGCCAGTAGAGACCTGGGCCCCAGGAACTATGGCTACACCTTC
NA	NA	TRBJ1-5	TRBV18	CASSPGVEPQHF	TGTGCCAGCTCGCCAGGGGTGGAACCCCAGCATTTT
TRBD1	NA	TRBJ2-1	TRBV15	CATSRQTGGVNEQFF	TGTGCCACCAGCAGGCAGACAGGGGGGGTCAATGAGCAGTTCTTC
TRBD1	NA	TRBJ2-7	TRBV29-1	CSVAQGVYEQYF	TGCAGCGTTGCCCAGGGGGTCTACGAGCAGTACTTC
NA	few	TRBJ2-3	TRBV12-3/TRBV12-4	CASSTARRDTQYF	TGTGCCAGCAGTACTGCTCGGCGAGATACGCAGTATTTT
NA	NA	TRBJ1-1	TRBV10-3	CAIKTDGNTEAFF	TGTGCCATCAAAACAGATGGGAACACTGAAGCTTTCTTT
NA	NA	TRBJ2-7	TRBV5-1	CASSLDSARLGEQYF	TGCGCCAGCAGCTTGGATAGTGCGCGCTTGGGCGAGCAGTACTTC
TRBD2	NA	TRBJ2-7	TRBV7-2	CASSTGRHYEQYF	TGTGCCAGCAGCACCGGGAGGCACTACGAGCAGTACTTC
TRBD1	NA	TRBJ2-7	TRBV6-5	CASSRDRDKQYF	TGTGCCAGCAGTCGGGACAGGGATAAGCAGTACTTC
TRBD1	NA	TRBJ1-1	TRBV7-9	CASSLGQGWLHTEAFF	TGTGCCAGCAGCTTGGGACAGGGCTGGTTGCACACTGAAGCTTTCTTT
NA	NA	TRBJ2-7	TRBV5-1	CASSLARTDEQYF	TGCGCCAGCAGCTTGGCCAGGACAGACGAGCAGTACTTC
NA	NA	TRBJ1-1	TRBV6-5	CASSRDRGGNTEAFF	TGTGCCAGCAGCCGAGATAGGGGTGGCAACACTGAAGCTTTCTTT
NA	NA	TRBJ1-1	TRBV6-5	CASSSGMGNTEAFF	TGTGCCAGCAGTTCAGGGATGGGGAACACTGAAGCTTTCTTT
NA	NA	TRBJ1-4	TRBV6-1	CASSEAVQTTNEKLFF	TGTGCCAGCAGTGAAGCGGTGCAGACAACTAATGAAAAACTGTTTTTT
NA	NA	TRBJ1-1	TRBV29-1	CSVYLLYRDTEAFF	TGCAGCGTTTACCTACTGTACAGGGACACTGAAGCTTTCTTT
NA	NA	TRBJ2-7	TRBV15	CATSRDRPYEQYF	TGTGCCACCAGCAGAGACAGGCCCTACGAGCAGTACTTC
NA	NA	TRBJ1-5	TRBV27	CASSLTGSHQPQHF	TGTGCCAGCAGTTTAACGGGGTCTCATCAGCCCCAGCATTTT
TRBD1	NA	TRBJ1-1	TRBV5-1	CASSNGQGMNTEAFF	TGCGCCAGCAGCAACGGACAGGGGATGAACACTGAAGCTTTCTTT
NA	NA	TRBJ2-3	TRBV29-1	CSVDPSEGTDTQYF	TGCAGCGTCGATCCCTCGGAGGGCACAGATACGCAGTATTTT
NA	NA	TRBJ2-3	TRBV4-3	CASSQSGTAADTQYF	TGCGCCAGCAGCCAAAGCGGGACAGCCGCAGATACGCAGTATTTT
NA	NA	TRBJ2-1	TRBV4-1	CASSQDVYAGRYNEQFF	TGCGCCAGCAGCCAAGACGTTTACGCGGGGAGGTACAATGAGCAGTTCTTC
NA	NA	TRBJ1-1	TRBV21-1	CASSNEQGNTEAFF	TGTGCCAGCAGCAACGAGCAGGGGAACACTGAAGCTTTCTTT
NA	NA	TRBJ1-1	TRBV19	CASSLQGGAEAFF	TGTGCCAGTAGTTTACAGGGAGGGGCTGAAGCTTTCTTT
TRBD1	NA	TRBJ2-2	TRBV11-2	CASSPPFGQGEATGELFF	TGTGCCAGCAGCCCCCCATTTGGACAGGGCGAGGCTACCGGGGAGCTGTTTTTT
NA	NA	TRBJ2-6	TRBV11-2	CASSSEWTGANVLTF	TGTGCCAGCAGCTCAGAGTGGACTGGGGCCAACGTCCTGACTTTC
NA	NA	TRBJ1-5	TRBV7-9	CASSLDPTGSSNQPQHF	TGTGCCAGCAGCTTAGATCCAACAGGCTCTAGCAATCAGCCCCAGCATTTT
NA	once	TRBJ2-3	TRBV7-8	CASSLTGASDTQYF	TGTGCCAGCAGCTTAACGGGGGCATCGGATACGCAGTATTTT
TRBD1	NA	TRBJ1-5	TRBV10-3	CAISESQGGRQPQHF	TGTGCCATCAGTGAGTCCCAGGGGGGAAGGCAGCCCCAGCATTTT